These T cell receptor beta chains were read from a single sample in a study of T cells in Graves' hyperthyroidism and ophthalmopathy. TCRdb processed the multiplex PCR reads anew with MiXCR; each CDR3 protein has one entry. The sample yields hundreds of thousands of distinct CDR3 sequences, 35% seen once. The sequencing sample was made of blood. All receptors derive from a woman aged 40 to 49 with Graves' hyperthyroidism. CDR3s include the opening cysteine and the closing phenylalanine or tryptophan. A D gene is named only where the DNA matches it firmly. The size field is filled for only some rows; it gives once, few, many or a size class.

TRBV7-2	TRBJ2-7	-	-	TGTGCCAGCAGCCCCGACGGGAATCCCTTCTACGAGCAGTACTTC	CASSPDGNPFYEQYF
TRBV20-1	TRBJ2-7	-	few	TGCAGTGCTAACAGTCGGGGACACAGCTCCTACGAGCAGTACTTC	CSANSRGHSSYEQYF
TRBV10-3	TRBJ1-5	-	many	TGTGCCATCAGCGGACAGTCCAATCAGCCCCAGCATTTT	CAISGQSNQPQHF
TRBV6-5	TRBJ2-7	TRBD2	-	TGTGCCAGCAGTTACGGCGGGGGACTCTACGAGCAGTACTTC	CASSYGGGLYEQYF
TRBV20-1	TRBJ2-7	-	-	TGCAGTGCTAGGGGGAGGGACATCTCCTACGAGCAGTACTTC	CSARGRDISYEQYF
TRBV25-1	TRBJ1-3	-	-	TGTGCCAGCTCACCACCCGGGGAAAGAAACACCATATATTTT	CASSPPGERNTIYF
TRBV14	TRBJ1-3	-	-	TGTGCCAGCAGTTTCGTCGGGGGCTCTGGAAACACCATATATTTT	CASSFVGGSGNTIYF
TRBV10-3	TRBJ2-5	TRBD1	-	TGTGCCATCAGCCGGGACAGGGGGTCGGAGACCCAGTACTTC	CAISRDRGSETQYF
TRBV29-1	TRBJ2-7	-	once	TGCAGCGCCTACCCAGGCGGGTCCTACGAGCAGTACTTC	CSAYPGGSYEQYF
TRBV24-1	TRBJ2-7	-	few	TGTGCCACCAGTGATGGGAATCAGGACGAGCAGTACTTC	CATSDGNQDEQYF
TRBV15	TRBJ1-1	-	-	TGTGCCACCAGCAAGAGGAGGGAATCGGGCACTGAAGCTTTCTTT	CATSKRRESGTEAFF
TRBV6-5	TRBJ1-1	-	few	TGTGCCAGCAACCCATCGGCAGGAACGAACACTGAAGCTTTCTTT	CASNPSAGTNTEAFF
TRBV6-4	TRBJ1-2	TRBD1	many	TGTGCCAGCAGTGACTCGGACAGGGGTTTATATGGCTACACCTTC	CASSDSDRGLYGYTF
TRBV7-9	TRBJ2-5	-	many	TGTGCCAGCAGCTTAGTTCATGGAGAGGGACGGTGGAGGGAGACCCAGTACTTC	CASSLVHGEGRWRETQYF
TRBV20-1	TRBJ1-1	TRBD1	few	TGCAGTCCCCAGGGGGCTGACACTGAAGCTTTCTTT	CSPQGADTEAFF
TRBV10-3	TRBJ1-1	-	-	TGTGCCATCAGTGATACCGGGACGAGTTTTGGTGAAGCTTTCTTT	CAISDTGTSFGEAFF
TRBV7-2	TRBJ2-3	TRBD1	few	TGTGCCAGCAATCGACAGGGGGCAGATACGCAGTATTTT	CASNRQGADTQYF
TRBV4-1	TRBJ1-2	-	many	TGCGCCAGCAGCCCTGCCGGGACGGATGGCTACACCTTC	CASSPAGTDGYTF
TRBV7-9	TRBJ1-1	-	many	TGTGCCAGCAGATCAAACGTTCGGTTGAACACTGAAGCTTTCTTT	CASRSNVRLNTEAFF
TRBV12-3/TRBV12-4	TRBJ2-5	-	many	TGTGCCAGCAGTTTATCGGAGGGGCAAGGGGAGACCCAGTACTTC	CASSLSEGQGETQYF
TRBV20-1	TRBJ1-1	-	many	TGCAGTGCTTTACAGGGCAACGATGAAGCTTTCTTT	CSALQGNDEAFF
TRBV4-1	TRBJ1-2	-	-	TGCGCCAGCAGCCAATGGACAGAGGACTATGGCTACACCTTC	CASSQWTEDYGYTF